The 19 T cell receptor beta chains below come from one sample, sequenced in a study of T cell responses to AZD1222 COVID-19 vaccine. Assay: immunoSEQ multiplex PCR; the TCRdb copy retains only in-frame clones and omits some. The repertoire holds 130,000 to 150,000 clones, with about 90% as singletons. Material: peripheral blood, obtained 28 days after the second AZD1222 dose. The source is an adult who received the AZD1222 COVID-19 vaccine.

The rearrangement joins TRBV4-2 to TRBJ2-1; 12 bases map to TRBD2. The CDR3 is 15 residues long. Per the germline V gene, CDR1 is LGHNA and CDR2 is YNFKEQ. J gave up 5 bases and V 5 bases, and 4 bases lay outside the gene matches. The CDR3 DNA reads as TGTGCCAGCAGCTCACGACTAGCGGGAGACAATGAGCAGTTCTTC. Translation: CASSSRLAGDNEQFF.

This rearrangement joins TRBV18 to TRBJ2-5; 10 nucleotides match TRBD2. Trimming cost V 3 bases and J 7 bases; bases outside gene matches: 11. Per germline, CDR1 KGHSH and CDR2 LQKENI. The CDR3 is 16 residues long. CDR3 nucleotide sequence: TGTGCCAGCTCACCCTCTAGCGGGAGAGGAAGGGTGACCCAGTACTTC. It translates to CASSPSSGRGRVTQYF.

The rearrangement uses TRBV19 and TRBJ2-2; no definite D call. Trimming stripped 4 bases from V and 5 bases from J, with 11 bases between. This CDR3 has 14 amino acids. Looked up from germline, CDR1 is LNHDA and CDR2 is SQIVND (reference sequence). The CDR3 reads CASSRAGRTGELFF. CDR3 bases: TGTGCCAGTAGTAGGGCAGGACGTACCGGGGAGCTGTTTTTT.

CDR3 coding DNA: TGTGCCAGCAGCGAACAACAAGGCCCAGACGTCTATGGCTACACCTTC. Translating it yields CASSEQQGPDVYGYTF. The chain employs TRBV5-4 and TRBJ1-2; no clear D. Germline CDR1 and CDR2: SGHNT and YYREEE (reference sequence). The CDR3 totals 16 residues. V lost 4 bases and J 4 bases, leaving 20 bases between the germline ends.

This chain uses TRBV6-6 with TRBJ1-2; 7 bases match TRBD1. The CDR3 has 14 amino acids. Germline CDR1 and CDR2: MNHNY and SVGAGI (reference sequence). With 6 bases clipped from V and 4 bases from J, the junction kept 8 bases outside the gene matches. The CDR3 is CASRYRGQFYGYTF. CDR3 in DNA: TGTGCCAGCAGATACCGGGGACAGTTCTATGGCTACACCTTC.

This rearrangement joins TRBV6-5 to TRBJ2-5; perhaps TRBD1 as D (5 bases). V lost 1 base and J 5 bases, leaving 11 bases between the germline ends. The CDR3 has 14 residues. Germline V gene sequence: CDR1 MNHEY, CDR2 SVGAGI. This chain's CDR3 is CASSYYRGGETQYF. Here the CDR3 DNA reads TGTGCCAGCAGTTACTATAGGGGTGGGGAGACCCAGTACTTC.

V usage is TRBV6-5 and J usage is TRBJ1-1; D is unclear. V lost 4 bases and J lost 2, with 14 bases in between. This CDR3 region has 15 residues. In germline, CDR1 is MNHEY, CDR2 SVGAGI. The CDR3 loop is CASSWTVEANTEAFF. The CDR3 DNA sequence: TGTGCCAGCAGTTGGACCGTGGAGGCTAACACTGAAGCTTTCTTT.

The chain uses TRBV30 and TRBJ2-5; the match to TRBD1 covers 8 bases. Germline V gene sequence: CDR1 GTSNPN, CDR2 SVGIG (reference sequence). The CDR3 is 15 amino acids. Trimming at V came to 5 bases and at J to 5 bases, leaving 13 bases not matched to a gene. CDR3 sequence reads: CAWESGRGLFETQYF. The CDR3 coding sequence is TGTGCCTGGGAGTCCGGCAGGGGGCTTTTCGAGACCCAGTACTTC.

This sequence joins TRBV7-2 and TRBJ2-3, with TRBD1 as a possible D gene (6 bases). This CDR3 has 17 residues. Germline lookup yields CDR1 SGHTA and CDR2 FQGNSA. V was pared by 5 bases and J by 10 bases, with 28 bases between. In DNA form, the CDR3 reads TGTGCCAGCAGCCAACAAACAGGGAAGGCCCGGGCACTTGCGCAGTATTTT. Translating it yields CASSQQTGKARALAQYF.

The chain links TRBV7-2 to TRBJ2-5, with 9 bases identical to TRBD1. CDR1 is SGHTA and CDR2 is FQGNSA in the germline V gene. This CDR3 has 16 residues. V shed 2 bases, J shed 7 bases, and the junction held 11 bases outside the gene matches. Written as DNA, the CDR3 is TGTGCCAGCAGCTTACGTGGGACAGGGATGAGAGGGACCCAGTACTTC. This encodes CASSLRGTGMRGTQYF.

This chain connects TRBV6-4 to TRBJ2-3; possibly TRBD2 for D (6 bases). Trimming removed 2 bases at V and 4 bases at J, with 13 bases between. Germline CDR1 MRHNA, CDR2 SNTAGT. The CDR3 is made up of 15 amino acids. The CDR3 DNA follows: TGTGCCAGCAGTGACGACGCGGGGCGGGCAGATACGCAGTATTTT. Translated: CASSDDAGRADTQYF.

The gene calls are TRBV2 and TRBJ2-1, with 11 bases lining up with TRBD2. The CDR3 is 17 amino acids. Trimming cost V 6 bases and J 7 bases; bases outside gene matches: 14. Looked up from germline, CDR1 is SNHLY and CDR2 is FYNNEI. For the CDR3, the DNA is TGTGCCAGCAGCGACGTATTACTAGCGGGAGTTTATAATGAGCAGTTCTTC. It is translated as CASSDVLLAGVYNEQFF.

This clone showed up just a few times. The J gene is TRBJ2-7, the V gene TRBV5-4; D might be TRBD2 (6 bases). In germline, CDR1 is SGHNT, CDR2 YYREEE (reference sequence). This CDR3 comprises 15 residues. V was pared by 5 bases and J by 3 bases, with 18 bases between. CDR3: CASRPGTAEGYEQYF. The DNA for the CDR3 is TGTGCCAGCAGGCCTGGGACTGCCGAAGGCTACGAGCAGTACTTC.

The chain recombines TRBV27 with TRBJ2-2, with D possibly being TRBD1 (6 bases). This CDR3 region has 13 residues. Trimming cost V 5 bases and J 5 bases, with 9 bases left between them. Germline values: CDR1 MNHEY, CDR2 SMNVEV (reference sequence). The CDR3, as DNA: TGTGCCAGCAGTGCTACAGGGACCGGGGAGCTGTTTTTT. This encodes CASSATGTGELFF.

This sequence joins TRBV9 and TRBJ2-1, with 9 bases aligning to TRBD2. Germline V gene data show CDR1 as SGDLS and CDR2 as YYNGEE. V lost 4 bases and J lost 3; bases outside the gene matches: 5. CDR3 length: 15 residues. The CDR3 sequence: CASSRTSEIYNEQFF. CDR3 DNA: TGTGCCAGCAGCCGGACTAGCGAGATCTACAATGAGCAGTTCTTC. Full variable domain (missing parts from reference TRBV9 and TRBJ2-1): DSGVTQTPKHLITATGQRVTLRCSPRSGDLSVYWYQQSLDQGLQFLIQYYNGEERAKGNILERFSAQQFPDLHSELNLSSLELGDSALYFCASSRTSEIYNEQFFGPGTRLTVL.

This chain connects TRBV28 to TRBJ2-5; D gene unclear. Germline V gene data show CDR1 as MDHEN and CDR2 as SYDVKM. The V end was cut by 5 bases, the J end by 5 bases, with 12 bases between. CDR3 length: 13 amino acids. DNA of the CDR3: TGTGCCAGCAGTATAGGCCCGTGGGAGACCCAGTACTTC. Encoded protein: CASSIGPWETQYF.

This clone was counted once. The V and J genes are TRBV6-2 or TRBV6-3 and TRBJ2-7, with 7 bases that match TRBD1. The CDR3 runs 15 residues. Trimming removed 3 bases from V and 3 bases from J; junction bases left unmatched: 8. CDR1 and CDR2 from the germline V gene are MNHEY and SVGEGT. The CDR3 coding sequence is TGTGCCAGCAGTTATCGACAGGGATCTTTCTACGAGCAGTACTTC. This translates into CASSYRQGSFYEQYF.

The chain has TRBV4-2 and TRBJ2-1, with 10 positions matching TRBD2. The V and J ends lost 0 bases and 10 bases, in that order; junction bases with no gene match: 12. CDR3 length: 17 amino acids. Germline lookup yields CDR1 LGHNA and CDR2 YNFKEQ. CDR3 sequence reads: CASSQDDEREGREEQFF. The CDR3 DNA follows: TGTGCCAGCAGCCAAGATGATGAGCGGGAGGGCCGGGAGGAGCAGTTCTTC.

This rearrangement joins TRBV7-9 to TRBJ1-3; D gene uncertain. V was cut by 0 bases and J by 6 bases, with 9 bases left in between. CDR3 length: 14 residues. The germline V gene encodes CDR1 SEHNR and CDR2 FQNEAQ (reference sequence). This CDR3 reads CASSLARAENTIYF. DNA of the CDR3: TGTGCCAGCAGCTTAGCGAGGGCCGAAAACACCATATATTTT.